The T cell receptor beta chain described here comes from a study of graft-versus-host responses after intestinal transplantation. Study overall: Multivisceral, liver-intestinal, or isolated intestinal transplants were given to recipients.

TCRdb's copy holds only in-frame clones and misses some; the assay was immunoSEQ multiplex PCR. Of roughly 120,000 clones listed, less than 95% are singletons. As regards this clone: No antigen is known for it.

Trimming shortened V by 3 bases and J by 8 bases, and 16 bases separated the two germline ends. Germline loops: CDR1 SGHTA, CDR2 FQGNSA. This CDR3 is 14 amino acids long. This chain uses TRBV7-2 with TRBJ1-2, with D tentatively TRBD1 (6 bases). This clonotype was sampled from a human donor who received an intestinal transplant. This material consisted of unstimulated CD4+ T cells sorted from spleen or lymph node cells, taken before intestinal transplant. In nucleotides, the CDR3 is TGTGCCAGCAGCTTCGACCAGGGGAGAGGAGGCTACACCTTC. Protein product: CASSFDQGRGGYTF.